Shown below are 14 T cell receptor beta chains from a single sample sequenced in a study of blood T cells in healthy people across ages. A second PCR of 7 to 11 cycles used a sample-barcoded 5' primer and a J-beta primer mix. Using its own MiXCR run on the 5' RACE reads, TCRdb lists one record per CDR3 protein. The sample contains about 650,000 distinct CDR3 sequences, 45% to 60% of which appear only once. Material: blood. The source of these receptors is a woman aged 80 or over in good health.

Concerning this clonotype: Just one base apart from a much larger clone, this may be a read error. V usage is TRBV6-2 or TRBV6-3 and J usage is TRBJ2-7, with TRBD1 matching 8 bases. Germline V gives CDR1 MNHEY, CDR2 SVGEGT. The V gene end was trimmed by 7 bases and the J gene end by 4 bases; junction bases not matched to a gene: 12. CDR3 length equals 15 residues. As DNA, the CDR3 is TGTGCCAGCACCTGGATCGGACAGGGTCAATACGAGCAGTACTTC. It codes for CASTWIGQGQYEQYF.

The chain carries TRBV6-5 and TRBJ2-1; no clear D gene. V was shortened by 0 bases and J by 5 bases, with 20 bases between the two germline ends. The CDR3 sequence is 18 residues long. The V gene's germline CDR1 is MNHEY and CDR2 SVGAGI. Here the CDR3 reads CASSYSNPSHDPDNEQFF. The DNA of the CDR3 is TGTGCCAGCAGTTACTCGAATCCGAGCCATGATCCCGACAATGAGCAGTTCTTC.

V and J are TRBV7-3 and TRBJ1-2, with D tentatively TRBD1 (6 bases). Germline V gene sequence: CDR1 SGHTA, CDR2 FQGTGA. This CDR3 is built from 16 residues. V lost 2 bases and J 0 bases, leaving 13 bases between the germline ends. The CDR3 here is CASSLLHRDSNYGYTF. In DNA form, the CDR3 reads TGTGCCAGCAGCTTACTACACAGGGACTCTAACTATGGCTACACCTTC.

This clonotype was seen repeatedly, ten times or more. The chain is built from TRBV7-9 and TRBJ2-3; 9 bases are a match to TRBD1. V shed 4 bases and J 9 bases; nucleotides not matched to a gene: 8. This CDR3 spans 14 amino acids. In germline, CDR1 is SEHNR, CDR2 FQNEAQ (reference sequence). The CDR3 region is CASSSDRGGWTQYF. The CDR3 DNA reads as TGTGCCAGCAGCTCAGACAGGGGGGGTTGGACGCAGTATTTT.

There are many counts of this clonotype. The V and J genes are TRBV6-2 or TRBV6-3 and TRBJ2-1; D remains unclear. The CDR3 contains 14 residues. V lost 2 bases and J lost 0, with 5 bases in between. CDR1 MNHEY and CDR2 SVGEGT come from the germline V gene. The CDR3 region is CASSYGTSYNEQFF. DNA of the CDR3: TGTGCCAGCAGTTACGGCACCTCCTACAATGAGCAGTTCTTC.

CDR3 sequence (DNA): TGTGCCAGCAGCGTATCTGCCGGGGAGACCCAGTACTTC. Translating gives CASSVSAGETQYF. The chain couples TRBV7-2 to TRBJ2-5, with D unresolved. Between the trimmed V and J ends, which lost 5 bases and 5 bases, there was a span of 12 bases. CDR1 is SGHTA, CDR2 FQGNSA, per germline. The CDR3 runs 13 residues.

This chain uses TRBV6-5 with TRBJ2-5; D uncertain. V gave up 2 bases and J gave up 5 bases, with 9 bases separating them. Per the germline V gene, CDR1 is MNHEY and CDR2 is SVGAGI. The CDR3 has 13 residues. CDR3 DNA sequence: TGTGCCAGCAGTTACAAAGAGGAGGAGACCCAGTACTTC. This codes for CASSYKEEETQYF.

This clonotype showed up just a few times. The chain couples TRBV7-8 to TRBJ2-3, with 10 positions matching TRBD2. With 3 bases clipped from V and 1 base from J, the junction kept 4 bases outside the gene matches. Germline V gene data show CDR1 as SGHVS and CDR2 as FQNEAQ. The CDR3 runs to 16 residues. The CDR3 DNA reads TGTGCCAGCAGCTTTAGCGGGGGGCCCCGCACAGATACGCAGTATTTT. Translation: CASSFSGGPRTDTQYF.

V and J are TRBV12-3 or TRBV12-4 and TRBJ1-4, with no clear D. The CDR3 contains 15 residues. The V and J ends lost 1 base and 7 bases respectively, with 13 bases between them. The CDR3, as DNA: TGTGCCAGCAGTTTAGTTGGGGTAATGATTGAAAAACTGTTTTTT. Residues: CASSLVGVMIEKLFF.

The CDR3, as DNA: TGTGCCAGCAGCTTGCCGGGACTAGCGGGGCACAATGAGCAGTACTTC. Its protein product is CASSLPGLAGHNEQYF. V usage is TRBV7-9 and J usage is TRBJ2-5; 13 nucleotides align to TRBD2. The CDR3 extends over 16 amino acids. V was pared by 3 bases and J by 11 bases, with 12 bases of the junction left unmatched. The germline V gene encodes CDR1 SEHNR and CDR2 FQNEAQ (reference sequence).

V is TRBV12-3 or TRBV12-4 and J is TRBJ2-3; possibly TRBD2 for D (6 bases). The CDR3 runs to 14 residues. The V end was cut by 5 bases, the J end by 6 bases, with 15 bases between. Here the CDR3 DNA reads TGTGCCAGCAGTCCGGCGACTAGATCCGATACGCAGTATTTT. Encoded protein: CASSPATRSDTQYF.

The rearrangement uses TRBV29-1 and TRBJ2-1, with TRBD1 matching 8 bases. The J call is doubtful: the DNA matches TRBJ2-7 better. The germline CDR1 and CDR2 sequences are SQVTM and ANQGSEA. The CDR3 has 13 residues. CDR3 region: CSVEDRGQVEQYF. The DNA for the CDR3 is TGCAGCGTTGAAGATCGGGGACAGGTCGAGCAGTACTTC.

This clonotype was seen many times. The chain joins TRBV6-5 to TRBJ2-5; the D call may be TRBD1 or TRBD2 (5 bases each). Trimming stripped 2 bases from V and 0 bases from J, with 10 bases between. The CDR3 is made up of 15 amino acids. Germline V CDR1 and CDR2: MNHEY, SVGAGI. The DNA for the CDR3 is TGTGCCAGCAGTTACGGGGGACGGAACCAAGAGACCCAGTACTTC. Its protein product is CASSYGGRNQETQYF.

The CDR3 DNA sequence: TGTGCCAGCAGTTTGAGTTCGGGCGGCTACACCTTC. This gives the protein CASSLSSGGYTF. The rearrangement links TRBV12-3 or TRBV12-4 to TRBJ1-2; D is unclear. The V end lost 3 bases, the J end lost 8 bases, and 10 bases lay between the germline ends. The CDR3 totals 12 residues.